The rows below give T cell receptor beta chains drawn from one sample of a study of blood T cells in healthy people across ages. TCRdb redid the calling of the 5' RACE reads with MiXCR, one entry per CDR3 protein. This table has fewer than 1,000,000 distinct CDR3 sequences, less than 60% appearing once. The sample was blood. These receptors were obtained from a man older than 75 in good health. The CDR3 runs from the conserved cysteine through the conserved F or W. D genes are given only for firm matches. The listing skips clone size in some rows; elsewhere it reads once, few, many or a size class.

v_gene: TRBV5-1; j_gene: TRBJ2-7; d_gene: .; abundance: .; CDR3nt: TGCGCCAGCAGCTTTAGCGGAGAGGAACAGTACTTC; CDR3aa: CASSFSGEEQYF
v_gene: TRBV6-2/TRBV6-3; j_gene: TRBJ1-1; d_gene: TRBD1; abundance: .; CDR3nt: TGTGCCAGCAGTAGAGGGGACAGCTCGAACACTGAAGCTTTCTTT; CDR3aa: CASSRGDSSNTEAFF
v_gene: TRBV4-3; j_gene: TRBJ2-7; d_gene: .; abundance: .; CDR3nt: TGCGCCAGCAGCCAAGACGCGGAATACGAGCAGTACTTC; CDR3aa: CASSQDAEYEQYF
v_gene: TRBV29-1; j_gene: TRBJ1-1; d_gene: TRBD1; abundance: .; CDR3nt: TGCAGCGTCTATAGGGACAGGAGTGAAGCTTTCTTT; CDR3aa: CSVYRDRSEAFF
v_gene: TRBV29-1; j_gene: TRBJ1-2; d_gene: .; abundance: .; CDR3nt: TGCAGCGTTGGGTTGCCCGGGGCTGGCTACACCTTC; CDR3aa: CSVGLPGAGYTF
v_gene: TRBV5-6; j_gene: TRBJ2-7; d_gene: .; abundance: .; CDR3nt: TGTGCCAGCAGCCCCGACAGAGGACGACTCTACGAGCAGTACTTC; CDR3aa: CASSPDRGRLYEQYF
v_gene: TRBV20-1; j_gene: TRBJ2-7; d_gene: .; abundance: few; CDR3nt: TGCAGTGCTAGTCCGCCCAGCGACTACGAGCAGTACTTC; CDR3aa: CSASPPSDYEQYF
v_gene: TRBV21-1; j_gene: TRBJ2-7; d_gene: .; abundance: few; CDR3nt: TGTGCCAGCAGCGAAGGGCAGACAAGCGGACTAGCGGGGGGAGACGAGCAGTACTTC; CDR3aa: CASSEGQTSGLAGGDEQYF
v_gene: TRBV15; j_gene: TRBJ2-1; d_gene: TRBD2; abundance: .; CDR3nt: TGTGCCACCAGCAGAGAATCGGGACTAGAGAATGAGCAGTTCTTC; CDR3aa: CATSRESGLENEQFF
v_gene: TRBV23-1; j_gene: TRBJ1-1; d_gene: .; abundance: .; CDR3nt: TGCGCCAGCAGTCGACTCGACGGCGTAGGGACTGAAGCTTTCTTT; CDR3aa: CASSRLDGVGTEAFF
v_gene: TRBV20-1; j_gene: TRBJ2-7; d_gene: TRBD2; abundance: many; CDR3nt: TGCAGTGCTAGAGATCTGCGACTAGCAGAGCACTACGAGCAGTACTTC; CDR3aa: CSARDLRLAEHYEQYF
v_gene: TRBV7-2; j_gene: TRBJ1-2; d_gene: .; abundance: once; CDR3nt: TGTGCCAGCAGCTTAGAGGGACAAGTAAACTATGGCTACACCTTC; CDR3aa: CASSLEGQVNYGYTF
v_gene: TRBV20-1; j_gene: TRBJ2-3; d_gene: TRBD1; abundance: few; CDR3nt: TGCAGTGCTAGAGGTGGCGGCAGGGGGCCCACAGATACGCAGTATTTT; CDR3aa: CSARGGGRGPTDTQYF
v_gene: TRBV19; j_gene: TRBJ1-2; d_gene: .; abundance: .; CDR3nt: TGTGCCAGTAGTGCCCCGGCTGGAGGCTACACCTTC; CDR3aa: CASSAPAGGYTF
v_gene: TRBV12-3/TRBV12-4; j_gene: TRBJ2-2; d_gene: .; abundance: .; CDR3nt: TGTGCCAGCAGTTGGAGTTCCGGGGAGCTGTTTTTT; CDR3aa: CASSWSSGELFF
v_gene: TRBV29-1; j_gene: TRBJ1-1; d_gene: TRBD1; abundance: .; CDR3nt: TGCAGCGTTGCCCCGGACAGGGACACTGAAGCTTTCTTT; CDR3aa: CSVAPDRDTEAFF
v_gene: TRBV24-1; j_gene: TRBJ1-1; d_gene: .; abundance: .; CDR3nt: TGTGCCACCAGTGAGACCGGGATGTTTAATGAAGCTTTCTTT; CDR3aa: CATSETGMFNEAFF
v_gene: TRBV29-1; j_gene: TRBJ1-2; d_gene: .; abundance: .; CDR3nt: TGCAGCGTTGGAGAGAACTATGGCTACACCTTC; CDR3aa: CSVGENYGYTF
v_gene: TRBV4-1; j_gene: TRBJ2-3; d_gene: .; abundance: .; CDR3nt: TGCGCCAGCAGCCAAGCCCCACCAGATACGCAGTATTTT; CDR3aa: CASSQAPPDTQYF
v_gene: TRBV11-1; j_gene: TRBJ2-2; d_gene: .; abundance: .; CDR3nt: TGTGCCAGCAGCCGAAACAGGGCCCAAACCGGGGAGCTGTTTTTT; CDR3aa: CASSRNRAQTGELFF
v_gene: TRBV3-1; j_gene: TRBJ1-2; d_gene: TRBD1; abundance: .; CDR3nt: TGTGCCAGCAGCCAAGAGAGGGGACAGTTTAACTATGGCTACACCTTC; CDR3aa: CASSQERGQFNYGYTF
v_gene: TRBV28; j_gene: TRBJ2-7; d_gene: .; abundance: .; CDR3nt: TGTGCCAGCAGTCCGACCGGGGTATACAATGAGCAGTACTTC; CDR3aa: CASSPTGVYNEQYF
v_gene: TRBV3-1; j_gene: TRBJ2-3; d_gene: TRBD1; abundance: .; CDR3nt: TGTGCCAGCAGCAATTCGGGACAGGGCGCAGATACGCAGTATTTT; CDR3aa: CASSNSGQGADTQYF
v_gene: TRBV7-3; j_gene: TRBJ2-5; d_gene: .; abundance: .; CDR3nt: TGTGCCAGCAGCTTAGAAGGAATCCAGGGAGAGACCCAGTACTTC; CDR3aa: CASSLEGIQGETQYF
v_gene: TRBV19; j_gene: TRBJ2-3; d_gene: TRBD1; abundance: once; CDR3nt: TGTGCCAGTAGTATTCATGGGACAGCGCGCACAGATACGCAGTATTTT; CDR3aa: CASSIHGTARTDTQYF
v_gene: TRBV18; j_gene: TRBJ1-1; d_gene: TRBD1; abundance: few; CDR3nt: TGTGCCAGCTCACCAACAGGGGAGATGAACACTGAAGCTTTCTTT; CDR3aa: CASSPTGEMNTEAFF
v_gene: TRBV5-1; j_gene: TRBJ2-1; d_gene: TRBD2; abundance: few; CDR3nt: TGCGCCAGCAGCTTAGGACTAGCGGGAGGGGGGATCCACAATGAGCAGTTCTTC; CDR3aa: CASSLGLAGGGIHNEQFF
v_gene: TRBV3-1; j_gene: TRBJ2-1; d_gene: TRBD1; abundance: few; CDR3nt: TGTGCCAGCAGCCAAGAAGAGAACCGGGACAGTGAATACAATGAGCAGTTCTTC; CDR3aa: CASSQEENRDSEYNEQFF
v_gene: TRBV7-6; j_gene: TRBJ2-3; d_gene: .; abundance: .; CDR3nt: TGTGCCAGCAGCTTTGGGACGGCTAGCACAGATACGCAGTATTTT; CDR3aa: CASSFGTASTDTQYF
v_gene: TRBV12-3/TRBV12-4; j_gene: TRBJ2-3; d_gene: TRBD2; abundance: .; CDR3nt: TGTGCCAGCAGTTTAGGCATAGCGGGAGAAGATACGCAGTATTTT; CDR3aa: CASSLGIAGEDTQYF
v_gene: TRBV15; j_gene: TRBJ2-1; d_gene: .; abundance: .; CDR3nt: TGTGCCACCAGCAGAGGGGGGTCCTACTACAATGAGCAGTTCTTC; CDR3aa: CATSRGGSYYNEQFF
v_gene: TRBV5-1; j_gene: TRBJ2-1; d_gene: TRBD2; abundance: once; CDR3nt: TGCGCCAGCAGCCCCCTAGCGGACGCACCCTACAATGAGCAGTTCTTC; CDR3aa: CASSPLADAPYNEQFF
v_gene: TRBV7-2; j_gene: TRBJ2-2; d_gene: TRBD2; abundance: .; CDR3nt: TGTGCCAGCAGCCAAGTGGGTAACAGGGGACTAGCGGGGAACACCGGGGAGCTGTTTTTT; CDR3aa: CASSQVGNRGLAGNTGELFF
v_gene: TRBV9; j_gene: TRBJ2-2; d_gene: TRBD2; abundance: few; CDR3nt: TGTGCCAGCAGCGTAGAGGGACTATTCACCGGGGAGCTGTTTTTT; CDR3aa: CASSVEGLFTGELFF
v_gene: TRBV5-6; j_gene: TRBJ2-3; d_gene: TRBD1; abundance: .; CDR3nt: TGTGCCAGCAGCTTGGGTACAGGGGGCCGAGCAGATACGCAGTATTTT; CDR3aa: CASSLGTGGRADTQYF
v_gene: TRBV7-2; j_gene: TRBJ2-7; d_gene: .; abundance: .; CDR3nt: TGTGCCAGCAGCAAAAGCAGGGGCCACCCCTACGAGCAGTACTTC; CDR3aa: CASSKSRGHPYEQYF
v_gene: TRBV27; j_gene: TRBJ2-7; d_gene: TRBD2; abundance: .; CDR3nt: TGCGCCAGCAGCTTGACTAGCGGCGAGCAGTACTTC; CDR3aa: CASSLTSGEQYF
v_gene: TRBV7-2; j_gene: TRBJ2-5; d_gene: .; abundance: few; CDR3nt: TGTGCCAGCAGCCCATCGGTCGAGACCCAGTACTTC; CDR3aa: CASSPSVETQYF
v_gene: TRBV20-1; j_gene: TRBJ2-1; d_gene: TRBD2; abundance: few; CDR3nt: TGCAGTGCTAATCGCGGGAGGGCAGGCAATGAGCAGTTCTTC; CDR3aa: CSANRGRAGNEQFF
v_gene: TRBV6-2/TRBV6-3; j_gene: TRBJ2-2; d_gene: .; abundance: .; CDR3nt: TGTGCCAGCAGTTACTCTGGCGAGCTTAACACCGGGGAGCTGTTTTTT; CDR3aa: CASSYSGELNTGELFF
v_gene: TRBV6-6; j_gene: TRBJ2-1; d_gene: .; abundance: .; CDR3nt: TGTGCCAGTATGCTAGGGGGGCCTGACAATGAGCAGTTCTTC; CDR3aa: CASMLGGPDNEQFF
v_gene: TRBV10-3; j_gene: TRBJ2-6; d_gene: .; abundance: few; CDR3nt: TGTGCCATTAAAGAGGGGTCTGGGGCCAACGTCCTGACTTTC; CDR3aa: CAIKEGSGANVLTF
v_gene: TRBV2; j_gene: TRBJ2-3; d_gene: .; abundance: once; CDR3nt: TGTGCCAGCAGGGTGTCAGAAGGTACAGATACGCAGTATTTT; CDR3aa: CASRVSEGTDTQYF
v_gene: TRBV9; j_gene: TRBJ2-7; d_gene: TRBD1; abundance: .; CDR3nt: TGTGCCAGCAGCGTCTCAGGGGGCAGCGAGCAGTACTTC; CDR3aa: CASSVSGGSEQYF
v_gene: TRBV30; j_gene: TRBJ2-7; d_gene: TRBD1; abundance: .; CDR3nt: TGTGCCTGGAGACCGCAGGGGGCGATTGTGTACTTC; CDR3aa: CAWRPQGAIVYF
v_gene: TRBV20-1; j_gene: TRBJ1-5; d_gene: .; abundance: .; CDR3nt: TGCAGTGCTAGAGTTTCGAGGGGCCGCCCGAAAACCAGCAATCAGCCCCAGCATTTT; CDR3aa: CSARVSRGRPKTSNQPQHF
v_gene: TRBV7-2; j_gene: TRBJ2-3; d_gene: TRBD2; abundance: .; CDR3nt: TGTGCCAGCAGCTTAGAAAGGGGTAGCGGGACGAAAGCAGATACGCGGTATTTT; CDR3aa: CASSLERGSGTKADTRYF
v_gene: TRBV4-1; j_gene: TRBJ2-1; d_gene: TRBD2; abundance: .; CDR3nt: TGCGCCAGCAGCCAAATTGGCGGGGTGGCGGGACTAGGCTCCTACAATGAGCAGTTCTTC; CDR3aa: CASSQIGGVAGLGSYNEQFF
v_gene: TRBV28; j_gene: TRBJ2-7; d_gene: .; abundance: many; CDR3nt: TGTGCCAGCAGCTCTCCCGGACGCGAGCAGTACTTC; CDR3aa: CASSSPGREQYF
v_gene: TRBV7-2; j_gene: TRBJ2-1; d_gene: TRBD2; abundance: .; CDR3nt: TGTGCCAGCAGCCCTCCCGGAGCGGGGGCCTCCTACAATGAGCAGTTCTTC; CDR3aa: CASSPPGAGASYNEQFF